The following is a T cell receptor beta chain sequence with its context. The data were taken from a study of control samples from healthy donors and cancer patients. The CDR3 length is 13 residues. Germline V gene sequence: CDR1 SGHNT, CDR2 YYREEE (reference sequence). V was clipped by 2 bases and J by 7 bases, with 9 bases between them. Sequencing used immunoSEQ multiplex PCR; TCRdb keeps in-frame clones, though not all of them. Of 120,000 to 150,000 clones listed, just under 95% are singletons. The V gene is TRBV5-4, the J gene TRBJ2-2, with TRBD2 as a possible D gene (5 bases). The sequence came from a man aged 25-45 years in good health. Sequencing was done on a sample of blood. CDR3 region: CASSLARGGELFF. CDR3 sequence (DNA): TGTGCCAGCAGCTTAGCCCGGGGCGGGGAGCTGTTTTTT.